Listed below are T cell receptor beta chains from one sample, sequenced in a study of blood T cell repertoires in COVID-19. The method was immunoSEQ multiplex PCR; TCRdb's version includes in-frame clones alone and lacks a portion of them. The sample includes fewer than 150,000 clones, approximately 83% of them seen just once. Sequenced: peripheral blood. These receptors all come from a woman in her forties or fifties who had recovered from COVID-19. Each CDR3 is given with its conserved first and last residue.

V	J	CDR3
TRBV6-5	TRBJ2-2	CASGANGELFF
TRBV18	TRBJ1-1	CASSPTGPAVTEAFF
TRBV3-1/TRBV3-2	TRBJ1-1	CASSQGTGETEAFF
TRBV18	TRBJ2-1	CASPRGQGSSEQFF
TRBV18	TRBJ1-2	CASSPRTASGYTF
TRBV5-4	TRBJ1-1	CASSFTRNTEAFF
TRBV19	TRBJ2-1	CASSIDWRGAAYNEQFF
TRBV4-1	TRBJ1-5	CASSQSRALSSEPQHF
TRBV4-3	TRBJ2-1	CASSQGPSGFYNEQFF
TRBV6-5	TRBJ1-1	CASSKGELTEAFF
TRBV11-3	TRBJ2-7	CASSLGAGGAYEQYF
TRBV7-9	TRBJ1-1	CASIKVGGARAEAFF
TRBV15	TRBJ1-1	CATSRVVNTEAFF
TRBV30	TRBJ1-2	CAWSAWDRGQSGYTF
TRBV18	TRBJ2-1	CASSPLKLASHNEQFF
TRBV4-1	TRBJ1-5	CASSLRTLNQPQHF
TRBV6-1	TRBJ2-6	CASSVFGQGATGANVLTF
TRBV28	TRBJ2-5	CAVGHSQETQYF
TRBV9	TRBJ1-2	CASGPWPYGYTF
TRBV28	TRBJ1-2	CASRTPGDANYGYTF
TRBV19	TRBJ2-6	CASMRYGRGPGANVLTF
TRBV4-3	TRBJ1-2	CASSHPGTGYNGYTF
TRBV4-1	TRBJ1-2	CASSQVKGTNYGYTF
TRBV7-2	TRBJ2-7	CASSPQQGYEQYF
TRBV2	TRBJ2-1	CASSEWAENNEQFF
TRBV5-1	TRBJ1-2	CASSLAEGYGYTF
TRBV30	TRBJ1-1	CACRQPNTEAFF
TRBV12-5	TRBJ1-2	CASGLDSSGYTF
TRBV28	TRBJ1-1	CASSHRWPRAFF
TRBV11-2	TRBJ2-2	CASSSTKGQLTGELFF
TRBV5-5	TRBJ1-5	CASSFTVYSNQPQHF
TRBV7-2	TRBJ1-1	CASSLADRAAEAFF
TRBV2	TRBJ1-3	CASSPTRGSGNTIYF
TRBV12-3/TRBV12-4	TRBJ1-2	CASSLRVVGGYTF
TRBV7-8	TRBJ2-5	CASSLGVVQETQYF
TRBV7-9	TRBJ1-5	CASSVGTGIQPQHF
TRBV7-8	TRBJ1-2	CASSPRQGAYTF
TRBV18	TRBJ2-7	CASSPRQGPEQYF
TRBV30	TRBJ1-6	CAWSVGTGNSPLHF
TRBV5-5	TRBJ1-1	CASRNVYRGMNTEAFF
TRBV6-5	TRBJ1-1	CASSSGQGPEAFF